A selection of T cell receptor beta chains follows, all from one sample in a study of blood T cell repertoires in COVID-19. Profiling relied on immunoSEQ multiplex PCR, and the TCRdb table lists in-frame clones only, not all of them. The table has about 300,000 clones, roughly 84% seen once. The material sequenced was peripheral blood. Receptors originate from a human donor with COVID-19, enrolled during active disease. The donor label of this sample is uncertain. Both conserved end residues are part of each CDR3.

J | V | CDR3
TRBJ2-5 | TRBV7-2 | CASSPLAQETQYF
TRBJ1-4 | TRBV7-9 | CASSSTNEKLFF
TRBJ1-2 | TRBV3-1/TRBV3-2 | CASSPRTAYGYTF
TRBJ2-1 | TRBV11-1 | CASSTGTSGSFEQFF
TRBJ2-7 | TRBV28 | CASSGTARDRVTYEQYF
TRBJ1-2 | TRBV4-2 | CASSQDRLSDYTF
TRBJ1-4 | TRBV18 | CASSLQDEKLFF
TRBJ2-3 | TRBV7-2 | CASGSAGEGAQYF
TRBJ1-2 | TRBV28 | CASSLTGFTNYGYTF
TRBJ2-1 | TRBV20-1 | CSASPRTSGGARNEQFF
TRBJ2-3 | TRBV14 | CASSHRTGHQVQDTQYF
TRBJ2-1 | TRBV3-1/TRBV3-2 | CASSRELAVSYNEQFF
TRBJ2-1 | TRBV6-4 | CASSEGAEKPYNEQFF
TRBJ2-1 | TRBV18 | CASSPGTGGHEQFF
TRBJ2-3 | TRBV7-3 | CASSPQGTDTQYF
TRBJ2-7 | TRBV2 | CASKTRTGTVEQYF
TRBJ2-1 | TRBV28 | CASSSGGGAYNEQFF
TRBJ1-5 | TRBV5-6 | CASSYYSGQVPTINQPQHF
TRBJ1-1 | TRBV28 | CASRSWTENTEAFF
TRBJ1-4 | TRBV19 | CASSPAQGGLFF
TRBJ1-1 | TRBV5-1 | CASSSNTGVRSEAFF
TRBJ1-1 | TRBV7-9 | CASSLVLEGGTEAFF
TRBJ1-2 | TRBV11-2 | CASSFALQGAGGYTF
TRBJ2-3 | TRBV7-2 | CASSFIPETDTQYF
TRBJ2-1 | TRBV29-1 | CSVERAGAGFF
TRBJ2-1 | TRBV7-2 | CASSLTSGRGNEQFF
TRBJ1-4 | TRBV28 | CASSFGGTRGEKLFF
TRBJ2-2 | TRBV29-1 | CSVEISGGASTGELFF